The 6 T cell receptor beta chains below were found in one sample sequenced in a study of blood T cell repertoires in COVID-19. Using immunoSEQ multiplex PCR, the repertoire was profiled, and TCRdb retains in-frame clones only, with some absent. The sample includes roughly 440,000 clones, about 87% of them seen just once. Sequenced input: peripheral blood. These receptors all come from a woman between 50 and 59 years old with COVID-19, enrolled during active disease.

V is TRBV9 and J is TRBJ1-1; D remains unclear. CDR1 and CDR2 (germline): SGDLS, YYNGEE. The CDR3 loop spans 14 amino acids. V was cut by 2 bases and J by 0 bases, with 8 bases left in between. As DNA, the CDR3 is TGTGCCAGCAGCGTCCGACAAGTGAACACTGAAGCTTTCTTT. Protein sequence: CASSVRQVNTEAFF.

This rearrangement joins TRBV18 to TRBJ1-2; D call uncertain. Trimming pared 6 bases from V and 0 bases from J, leaving 14 bases between. CDR1 is KGHSH, CDR2 LQKENI, per germline. This CDR3 is built from 15 residues. CDR3 in DNA: TGTGCCAGCTCCCCTGCCGGGGTGCCTAACTATGGCTACACCTTC. Encoded protein: CASSPAGVPNYGYTF.

CDR3 sequence: CASRSGQGEAFF. In DNA, the CDR3 is TGTGCCAGCAGATCGGGACAGGGGGAAGCTTTCTTT. The chain links TRBV27 to TRBJ1-1; 10 bases fit TRBD1. V lost 6 bases, J lost 8 bases, and 3 bases stayed unmatched. This CDR3 has 12 residues. From germline, CDR1 is MNHEY and CDR2 SMNVEV (reference sequence).

The chain carries TRBV5-1 and TRBJ1-5; D uncertain. Trimming removed 1 base from V and 6 bases from J, with 14 bases in between. CDR3 length equals 15 residues. Germline CDR1 and CDR2: SGHRS and YFSETQ. This CDR3 is CASSLTTAAGQPQHF. The CDR3 DNA is TGCGCCAGCAGCTTGACGACTGCTGCGGGTCAGCCCCAGCATTTT.

As concerns this clone: Mismatch with germline at one junction end may stem from a read error. The chain employs TRBV5-8 and TRBJ2-3; 7 positions agree with TRBD2. CDR3 length equals 14 residues. The germline V gene encodes CDR1 SGHTS and CDR2 YDEGEE. CDR3 sequence reads: CAGRLSPGGDTQYF. DNA for the CDR3: TGTGCCGGCAGATTAAGCCCGGGGGGAGATACGCAGTATTTT.

The chain has TRBV4-2 and TRBJ2-7; TRBD1 aligns across 8 bases. Germline CDR1 LGHNA, CDR2 YNFKEQ. The junction had 11 bases not matched to a gene; V was cut back by 3 bases and J by 1 base. The CDR3 is 17 amino acids. The CDR3 sequence is CASSHGAWTGISYEQYF. The CDR3 coding sequence is TGTGCCAGCAGCCACGGGGCCTGGACAGGGATTTCCTACGAGCAGTACTTC.